This TCR beta chain stems from a study of blood T cell repertoires in COVID-19 (dated by TCRdb to 2020 to 2021). Turning to the overall study: Collaborator samples came from the United States, Italy and Spain and covered acute and convalescent phases of COVID-19. The prospective study material was composed of cDNA or gDNA derived from T cells, B-cell-depleted T cells, or PBMCs. Deeply sampled blood TCRbeta repertoires from subjects exposed to, actively infected with, or recovered from COVID-19 were included in the dataset. A freely available public database, intended as a resource for researchers studying the immune response to SARS-CoV-2, is where the repertoires were released. The samples were drawn from two sources: the first 160 participants of the ongoing ImmuneRACE study, and fewer than 1,500 subjects contributed by 6 global collaborators. The sample metadata nearly always contained a de-identified subject ID, COVID-19 status, age in years and sex. HLA class I and class II types, where available, came from metadata supplied by the sample provider rather than from assay-based typing.

TCRbeta CDR3 regions were amplified from genomic DNA by means of the immunoSEQ Assay, a bias-controlled multiplex PCR. The authors' analysis ran thus. Nucleated cell counts per sample were estimated from amplification of reference gene primers within the assay. To quantify the absolute abundance of each unique TCRbeta CDR3 rearrangement, sequence reads were collapsed and filtered. For each sample, productive Simpson clonality was calculated as the square root of Simpson's diversity index over productive rearrangements. The source is immuneACCESS, and TCRdb retained only in-frame sequences with V and J called. Part of the clones is not carried over; for the studies checked, unresolved V genes explain less than half of this, and the remainder is unexplained. Clone size and V and J calls were adopted from that table, with D and trimming inferred from the DNA. A total of hundreds of thousands of clones appear in this sample, around 89% of them only once. The ten biggest clones cover roughly 6.9% of the sample.

Samples from volunteer blood donors who had recovered from COVID-19 were contributed by a second Seattle source. The collaborating institutions used their own protocols to collect whole blood in K2EDTA tubes. For TCRbeta analysis, collaborator samples were shipped as frozen whole blood, as isolated PBMCs, or as DNA extracted from either sample type. Overall study outcomes, separate from this receptor: How much clinical and demographic metadata was included differed by source and by participant, and the metadata was provided uncurated.

Notes on this clone: Its binding antigen is unknown. No per-base quality is available; no much larger clone lies one base away.

Counted from cysteine to phenylalanine, this CDR3 has 13 amino acids. Only CDR3 DNA is held: 39 bases, read in frame from base 1. V is pared back by 2 bases and J by 4 bases, with 8 bases lying between the germline termini. The germline V gene (reference sequence) gives CDR1 as LGHDT and CDR2 as YNNKEL. The rearrangement joined TRBV3-1 (or the pseudogene TRBV3-2) to TRBJ1-2, and perhaps TRBD1 as D gene, on 5 matching bases. The source is a woman aged 30 to 39 who had recovered from COVID-19. What was sequenced was peripheral blood. The DNA sequence is TGTGCCAGCAGCCAAAAGGGGTCCTATGGCTACACCTTC. Its protein reads: CASSQKGSYGYTF.